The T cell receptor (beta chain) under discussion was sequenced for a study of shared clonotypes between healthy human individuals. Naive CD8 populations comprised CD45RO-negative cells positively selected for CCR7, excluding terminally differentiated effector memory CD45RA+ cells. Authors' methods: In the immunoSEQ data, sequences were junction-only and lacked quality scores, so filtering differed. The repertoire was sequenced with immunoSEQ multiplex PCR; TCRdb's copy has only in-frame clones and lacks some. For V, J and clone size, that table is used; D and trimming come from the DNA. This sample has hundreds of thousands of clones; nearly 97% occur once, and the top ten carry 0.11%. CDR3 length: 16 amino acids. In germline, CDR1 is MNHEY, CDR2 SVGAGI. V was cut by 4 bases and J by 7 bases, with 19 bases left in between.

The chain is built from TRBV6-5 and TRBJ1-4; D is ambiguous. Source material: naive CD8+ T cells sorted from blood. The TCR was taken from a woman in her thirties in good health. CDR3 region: CASSSLGRAGPEKLFF. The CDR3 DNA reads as TGTGCCAGCAGTTCCCTCGGACGGGCCGGCCCTGAAAAACTGTTTTTT.